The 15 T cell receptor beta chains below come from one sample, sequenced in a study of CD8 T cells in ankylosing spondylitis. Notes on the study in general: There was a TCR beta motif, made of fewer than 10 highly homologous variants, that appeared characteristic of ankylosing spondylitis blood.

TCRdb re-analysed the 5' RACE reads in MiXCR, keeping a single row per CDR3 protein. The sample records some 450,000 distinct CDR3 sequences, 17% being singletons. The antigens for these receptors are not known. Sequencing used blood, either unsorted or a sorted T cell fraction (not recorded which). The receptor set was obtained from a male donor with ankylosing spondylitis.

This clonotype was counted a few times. CDR3 DNA sequence: TGTGCCAGCAGTTTATCTTCAGGAGGGTTCACCTACAATGAGCAGTTCTTC. It codes for CASSLSSGGFTYNEQFF. This chain links TRBV27 with TRBJ2-1, with D perhaps TRBD2 (6 bases). The germline V gene encodes CDR1 MNHEY and CDR2 SMNVEV (reference sequence). The CDR3 covers 17 residues. V was trimmed by 0 bases and J by 2 bases, leaving 14 bases between them.

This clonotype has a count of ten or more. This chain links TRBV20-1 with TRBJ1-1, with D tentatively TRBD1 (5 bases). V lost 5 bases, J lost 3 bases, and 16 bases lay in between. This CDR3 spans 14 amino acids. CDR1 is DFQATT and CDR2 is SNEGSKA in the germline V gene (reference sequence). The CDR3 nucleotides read TGCAGTGCTCCCTCCAGGGAGGTGGACACTGAAGCTTTCTTT. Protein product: CSAPSREVDTEAFF.

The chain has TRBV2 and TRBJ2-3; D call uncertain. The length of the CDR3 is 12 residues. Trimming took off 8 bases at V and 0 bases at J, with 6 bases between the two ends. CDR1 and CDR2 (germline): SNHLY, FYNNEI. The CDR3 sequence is CASDGSTDTQYF. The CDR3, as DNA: TGTGCCAGCGACGGGAGCACAGATACGCAGTATTTT. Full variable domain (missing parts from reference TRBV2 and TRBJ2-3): EPEVTQTPSHQVTQMGQEVILRCVPISNHLYFYWYRQILGQKVEFLVSFYNNEISEKSEIFDDQFSVERPDGSNFTLKIRSTKLEDSAMYFCASDGSTDTQYFGPGTRLTVL.

This CDR3 reads CASRLGQGSGDTQYF. The CDR3 DNA is TGTGCCAGCAGACTCGGACAGGGTTCGGGCGATACGCAGTATTTT. This sequence joins TRBV2 and TRBJ2-3; TRBD1 matches at 8 bases. The germline CDR1 and CDR2 sequences are SNHLY and FYNNEI. The CDR3 consists of 15 residues. The V gene end was trimmed by 6 bases and the J gene end by 6 bases; junction bases not matched to a gene: 11.

The CDR3 is CASSQQLQGYSGYTF. For the CDR3, the DNA is TGCGCCAGCAGCCAACAATTACAGGGATACTCTGGCTACACCTTC. This chain connects TRBV4-3 to TRBJ1-2, with D perhaps matching TRBD1 (6 bases). The CDR3 length is 15 residues. The V gene's germline CDR1 is LGHNA and CDR2 YSLEER. Trimming removed 2 bases at V and 7 bases at J, with 17 bases between.

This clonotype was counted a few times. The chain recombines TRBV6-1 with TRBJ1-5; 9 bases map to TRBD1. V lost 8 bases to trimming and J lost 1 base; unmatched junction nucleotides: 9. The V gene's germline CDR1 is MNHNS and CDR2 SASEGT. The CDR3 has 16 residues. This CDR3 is CASDKFGTGSNQPQHF. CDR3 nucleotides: TGTGCCAGCGACAAGTTCGGGACAGGGAGCAATCAGCCCCAGCATTTT.

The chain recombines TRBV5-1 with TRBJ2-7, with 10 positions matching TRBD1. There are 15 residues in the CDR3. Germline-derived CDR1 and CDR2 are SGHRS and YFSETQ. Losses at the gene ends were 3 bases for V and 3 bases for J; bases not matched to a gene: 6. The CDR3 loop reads CASSSATGGFYEQYF. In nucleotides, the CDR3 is TGCGCCAGCAGCTCAGCGACAGGGGGCTTCTACGAGCAGTACTTC.

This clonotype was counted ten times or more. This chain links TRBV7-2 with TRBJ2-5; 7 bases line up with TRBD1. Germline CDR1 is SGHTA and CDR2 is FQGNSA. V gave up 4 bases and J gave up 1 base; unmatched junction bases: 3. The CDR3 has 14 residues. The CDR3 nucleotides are TGTGCCAGCAGCTGGGGACAGAGCCAAGAGACCCAGTACTTC. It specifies CASSWGQSQETQYF.

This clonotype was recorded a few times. This CDR3 reads CAWTTGNQPQHF. In DNA form, the CDR3 reads TGTGCCTGGACAACGGGAAATCAGCCCCAGCATTTT. J is TRBJ1-5 and V is TRBV30; D unresolved. Germline CDR1 is GTSNPN and CDR2 is SVGIG (reference sequence). The V end lost 4 bases, the J end lost 4 bases, and 8 bases lay between the germline ends. There are 12 residues in the CDR3.

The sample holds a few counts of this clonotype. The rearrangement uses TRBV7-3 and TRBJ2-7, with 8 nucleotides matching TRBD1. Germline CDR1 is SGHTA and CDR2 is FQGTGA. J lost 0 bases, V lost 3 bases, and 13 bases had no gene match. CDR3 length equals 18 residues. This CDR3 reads CASSFTIAGTGPSYEQYF. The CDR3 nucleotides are TGTGCCAGCAGCTTTACAATTGCGGGGACAGGACCCTCCTACGAGCAGTACTTC.

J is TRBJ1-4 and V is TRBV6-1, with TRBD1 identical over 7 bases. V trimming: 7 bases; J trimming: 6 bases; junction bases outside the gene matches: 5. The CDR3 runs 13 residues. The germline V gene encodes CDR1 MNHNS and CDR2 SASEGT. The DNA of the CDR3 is TGTGCCAGCACCGGGACAGCTTATGAAAAACTGTTTTTT. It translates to CASTGTAYEKLFF.

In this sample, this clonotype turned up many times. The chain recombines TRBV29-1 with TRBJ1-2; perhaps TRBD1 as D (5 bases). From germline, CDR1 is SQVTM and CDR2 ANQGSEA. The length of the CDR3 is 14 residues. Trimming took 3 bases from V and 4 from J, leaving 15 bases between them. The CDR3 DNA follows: TGCAGCGTTGATGCCAACAGGTTCACCTATGGCTACACCTTC. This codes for CSVDANRFTYGYTF. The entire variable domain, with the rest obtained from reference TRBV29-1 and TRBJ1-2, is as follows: SAVISQKPSRDICQRGTSLTIQCQVDSQVTMMFWYRQQPGQSLTLIATANQGSEATYESGFVIDKFPISRPNLTFSTLTVSNMSPEDSSIYLCSVDANRFTYGYTFGSGTRLTVV.

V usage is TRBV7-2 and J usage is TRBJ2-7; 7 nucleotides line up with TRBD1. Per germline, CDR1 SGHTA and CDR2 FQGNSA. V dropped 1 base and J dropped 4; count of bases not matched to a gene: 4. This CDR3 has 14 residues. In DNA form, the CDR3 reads TGTGCCAGCAGCTTAGGAGCGACAGGGTACGAGCAGTACTTC. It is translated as CASSLGATGYEQYF.

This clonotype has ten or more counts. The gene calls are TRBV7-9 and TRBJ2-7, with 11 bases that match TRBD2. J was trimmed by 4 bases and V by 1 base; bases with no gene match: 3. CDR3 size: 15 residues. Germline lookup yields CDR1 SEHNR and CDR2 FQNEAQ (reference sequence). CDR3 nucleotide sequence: TGTGCCAGCAGCTTAGGACTAGCGGGGAGATACGAGCAGTACTTC. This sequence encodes CASSLGLAGRYEQYF.

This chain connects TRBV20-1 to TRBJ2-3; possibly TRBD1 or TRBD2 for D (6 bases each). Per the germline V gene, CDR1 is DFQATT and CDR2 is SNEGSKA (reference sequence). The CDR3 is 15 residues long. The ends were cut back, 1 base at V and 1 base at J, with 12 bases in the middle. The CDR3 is CSARAPGAGTDTQYF. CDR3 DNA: TGCAGTGCTAGAGCCCCGGGGGCTGGCACAGATACGCAGTATTTT.